This is a list of T cell receptor beta chains from one sample in a study of CD8 T cells in Susac syndrome. TCRdb reprocessed the immunoSEQ multiplex PCR reads via MiXCR and lists one record per CDR3 protein. The sample includes some 120,000 distinct CDR3 sequences, 90% to 95% of them seen just once. The sample comprised CD8+ T cells from PBMCs. The receptors here all came from a human donor with multiple sclerosis. CDR3s include the opening cysteine and the closing phenylalanine or tryptophan. A D gene is named only where the DNA matches it firmly. Size is stated for part of the rows, as once, few or many counts, or as a class when the clone is expanded.

>TRBD1|NA|TRBJ1-2|TRBV27
CASSSRKGQGADYTF
TGTGCCAGCAGTTCCCGAAAGGGACAGGGGGCGGACTACACCTTC
>TRBD1|NA|TRBJ2-1|TRBV2
CANRKSGGDEQFF
TGTGCCAACCGTAAGTCAGGGGGCGATGAGCAGTTCTTC
>NA|NA|TRBJ1-2|TRBV4-2
CASSQGRNPMNYGYTF
TGTGCCAGCAGCCAAGGCAGGAACCCGATGAACTATGGCTACACCTTC
>NA|NA|TRBJ2-7|TRBV2
CATRVLGYEQYF
TGTGCCACCAGGGTTTTGGGCTACGAGCAGTACTTC
>TRBD1|NA|TRBJ1-5|TRBV15
CATSQDRASNQPQHF
TGTGCCACCAGTCAGGACAGGGCTAGCAATCAGCCCCAGCATTTT
>NA|once|TRBJ2-2|TRBV4-1
CASSHRLSLGELFF
TGCGCCAGCAGCCACAGACTCAGCCTCGGGGAGCTGTTTTTT
>NA|NA|TRBJ2-7|TRBV7-3
CASSLDGAHEQYF
TGTGCCAGCAGCTTAGACGGGGCCCACGAGCAGTACTTC
>TRBD2|NA|TRBJ2-2|TRBV9
CASSGTLTGGPSGELFF
TGTGCCAGCAGCGGAACTCTGACGGGGGGGCCTTCCGGGGAGCTGTTTTTT
>NA|NA|TRBJ1-5|TRBV21-1
CASSKETAYSNQPQHF
TGTGCCAGCAGCAAAGAGACGGCCTATAGCAATCAGCCCCAGCATTTT
>NA|NA|TRBJ1-2|TRBV5-1
CASSPTWVNYGYTF
TGCGCCAGCAGCCCGACATGGGTCAACTATGGCTACACCTTC
>TRBD1|NA|TRBJ1-2|TRBV23-1
CASSRTQGASDYGYTF
TGCGCCAGCAGTCGGACACAGGGGGCATCAGACTATGGCTACACCTTC
>NA|NA|TRBJ1-6|TRBV6-6
CASSLGRPVDNSPLHF
TGTGCCAGCAGTTTAGGACGCCCGGTCGATAATTCACCCCTCCACTTT
>NA|NA|TRBJ2-1|TRBV3-1
CASSQNRAAYNEQFF
TGTGCCAGCAGCCAAAACAGGGCCGCCTACAATGAGCAGTTCTTC
>TRBD1|NA|TRBJ2-7|TRBV4-1
CASSQGRTGPYEQHF
TGCGCCAGCAGCCAAGGCAGGACAGGGCCCTACGAGCAGCACTTC
>NA|NA|TRBJ2-1|TRBV20-1
CSAGSSDDEQFF
TGCAGTGCTGGTAGTAGCGATGATGAGCAGTTCTTC
>TRBD2|NA|TRBJ2-2|TRBV2
CASGWASGVPNTGELFF
TGTGCCAGCGGGTGGGCTAGCGGGGTCCCGAACACCGGGGAGCTGTTTTTT
>NA|NA|TRBJ2-4|TRBV5-1
CASSAGEGKNIQYF
TGCGCCAGCAGCGCTGGGGAAGGCAAAAACATTCAGTACTTC
>NA|once|TRBJ2-5|TRBV15
CATSRGVGLETQYF
TGTGCCACCAGCAGAGGAGTCGGGTTGGAGACCCAGTACTTC
>NA|once|TRBJ1-2|TRBV27
CASSFAGVNYGYTF
TGTGCCAGCAGTTTCGCGGGGGTAAACTATGGCTACACCTTC
>NA|NA|TRBJ2-1|TRBV6-5
CASSYGDNEQFF
TGTGCCAGCAGTTACGGAGACAATGAGCAGTTCTTC
>NA|NA|TRBJ1-2|TRBV2
CALGHTYGYTF
TGTGCCTTGGGGCATACCTATGGCTACACCTTC
>NA|NA|TRBJ2-5|TRBV11-2
CASSRGETQYF
TGTGCCAGCAGCCGGGGAGAGACCCAGTACTTC
>NA|NA|TRBJ1-1|TRBV10-3
CAISESVREAFF
TGTGCCATCAGTGAATCGGTGAGGGAAGCTTTCTTT
>NA|NA|TRBJ2-7|TRBV7-9
CASSVVEGDYEQYF
TGTGCCAGCAGCGTAGTAGAGGGGGACTACGAGCAGTACTTC
>NA|NA|TRBJ1-1|TRBV3-1
CASSPDGSLGYTEAFF
TGTGCCAGCAGCCCGGACGGGTCTTTGGGATACACTGAAGCTTTCTTT
>TRBD2|NA|TRBJ2-1|TRBV7-9
CASSYRSGTSYNEQFF
TGTGCCAGCAGCTACCGGTCCGGGACTAGTTACAATGAGCAGTTCTTC
>TRBD2|NA|TRBJ2-5|TRBV30
CAWNRGGLKDQETQYF
TGTGCCTGGAATCGGGGGGGGCTTAAGGACCAAGAGACCCAGTACTTC
>TRBD2|NA|TRBJ2-1|TRBV19
CASTSGNYNEQFF
TGTGCCAGTACAAGCGGGAACTACAATGAGCAGTTCTTC
>TRBD1|NA|TRBJ1-2|TRBV5-6
CASSFGTGLYGYTF
TGTGCCAGCAGCTTCGGGACAGGGCTCTATGGCTACACCTTC
>NA|NA|TRBJ2-1|TRBV15
CATSRELAPGEQFF
TGTGCCACCAGCAGAGAACTAGCACCGGGCGAGCAGTTCTTC
>NA|NA|TRBJ2-3|TRBV7-8
CASSSLDTQYF
TGTGCCAGCAGCTCCCTAGATACGCAGTATTTT
>NA|NA|TRBJ2-7|TRBV27
CASSLGRGGPYEQYF
TGTGCCAGCAGTCTCGGGCGTGGGGGGCCCTACGAGCAGTACTTC
>TRBD1|NA|TRBJ1-4|TRBV5-1
CASSLGTGEGRGKLFF
TGCGCCAGCAGCCTAGGGACAGGGGAAGGACGGGGAAAACTGTTTTTT
>NA|NA|TRBJ2-1|TRBV20-1
CSARVQSGRFNEQFF
TGCAGTGCTAGAGTTCAAAGCGGTAGGTTCAATGAGCAGTTCTTC
>TRBD2|NA|TRBJ2-1|TRBV13
CASSPSRGGNEQFF
TGTGCCAGCAGCCCGAGTCGGGGGGGGAATGAGCAGTTCTTC
>NA|once|TRBJ2-1|TRBV11-1
CASSLDGTSSYNEQFF
TGTGCCAGCAGCCTCGATGGCACCAGCTCCTACAATGAGCAGTTCTTC
>NA|NA|TRBJ2-1|TRBV24-1
CATSGLHYNEQFF
TGTGCCACCAGTGGTTTACACTACAATGAGCAGTTCTTC
>NA|NA|TRBJ1-5|TRBV6-2/TRBV6-3
CASRQYTGQPQHF
TGTGCCAGCAGACAATACACTGGTCAGCCCCAGCATTTT
>NA|few|TRBJ2-5|TRBV6-5
CASSQDGETQYF
TGTGCCAGCAGTCAGGACGGAGAGACCCAGTACTTC
>TRBD1|NA|TRBJ1-5|TRBV10-3
CAISPGQPFLSNQPQHF
TGTGCCATCAGTCCGGGACAGCCTTTTCTTAGCAATCAGCCCCAGCATTTT
>NA|NA|TRBJ2-1|TRBV10-3
CAISESWVGTYNEQFF
TGTGCCATCAGTGAGTCTTGGGTTGGGACCTACAATGAGCAGTTCTTC
>NA|NA|TRBJ2-3|TRBV9
CASSSFTDTQYF
TGTGCCAGCAGCTCTTTCACAGATACGCAGTATTTT
>NA|NA|TRBJ1-2|TRBV7-9
CPNPGRNGYTF
TGCCCCAACCCGGGGCGAAATGGCTACACCTTC
>NA|NA|TRBJ2-1|TRBV28
CQGLYNEQFF
TGCCAGGGGCTCTACAATGAGCAGTTCTTC
>NA|NA|TRBJ2-7|TRBV5-1
CASSSRGSLLYEQYF
TGCGCCAGCAGCTCCCGGGGGAGCCTCCTCTACGAGCAGTACTTC
>TRBD2|NA|TRBJ2-1|TRBV29-1
CSVQRGRNNEQFF
TGCAGCGTTCAGCGGGGGAGAAACAATGAGCAGTTCTTC
>NA|NA|TRBJ2-2|TRBV27
CASSFLPQNTGELFF
TGTGCCAGCAGTTTCCTCCCACAGAACACCGGGGAGCTGTTTTTT